This entry is about one TCR beta chain. TCRdb analysed the reads with MiXCR anew, one entry per CDR3 protein. This repertoire shows around 240,000 distinct CDR3 sequences, roughly 22% found once; its top ten account for over 15%. With V trimmed by 6 bases and J by 3 bases, 6 bases remained unmatched. CDR3 size: 14 residues. The sample comes from a study of T cell repertoires in cytomegalovirus infection. This TCR was recovered from a human donor in good health (CMV status not recorded). Some clones in this sample may be carry-over from other donors' samples. Material for sequencing was CD8+ T cells from PBMCs. The chain joins TRBV12-3 or TRBV12-4 to TRBJ1-1; 8 nucleotides line up with TRBD1. CDR3 coding DNA: TGTGCCAGCAGCACTCAGACAGGGGACACTGAAGCTTTCTTT. This codes for CASSTQTGDTEAFF.